This TCR beta chain is drawn from a study of PD-1 blockade in classical Hodgkin lymphoma. Points from the study as a whole: Repertoire difference causes, possibly disease activity or prior therapy, remain undefined. Lower baseline TCR diversity marked trial partial responders and progressors. The study reported lower baseline TCR diversity in newly diagnosed patients than in healthy donors.

Germline CDR1 reads MNHEY; CDR2 reads SMNVEV (reference sequence). The CDR3 is 17 amino acids. V was cut by 4 bases and J by 3 bases, with 19 bases left in between. Assay: immunoSEQ multiplex PCR; the TCRdb copy retains only in-frame clones and omits some. The sample gives approximately 96,000 clones, about 92% of which show up once; just under 2% is in the top ten. The time point: cycle 4 day 1 (C4D1), after 6 weeks of nivolumab. Every single patient, without exception, relapsed after autologous stem cell transplantation, and brentuximab vedotin exposure varied. Best responses were complete response, partial response or progressive disease. A note on this clone: The antigen is undetermined.

Source: peripheral blood mononuclear cells (PBMCs), taken before the fourth cycle of nivolumab. The TCR sequence derives from a human donor with classical Hodgkin lymphoma. The chain is built from TRBV27 and TRBJ1-5, with D possibly being TRBD1 (5 bases). The DNA of the CDR3 is TGTGCCAGCAGTTCCCCCTCTCCGGGGGTTGACAATCAGCCCCAGCATTTT. Encoded protein: CASSSPSPGVDNQPQHF.